This is a list of T cell receptor beta chains from one sample in a study of cytomegalovirus exposure and HLA in healthy donors. The data were produced by immunoSEQ multiplex PCR, yet TCRdb's version contains in-frame clones alone and is incomplete. The table shows about 160,000 clones, with 60% to 80% occurring only once. Material for sequencing was PBMCs. The source is a woman aged 45-65 years in good health and CMV-seropositive. CDR3s include the opening cysteine and the closing phenylalanine or tryptophan. A D gene is named only where the DNA matches it firmly. The size entry is marked missing in some rows and otherwise reads once, few, many or a size class.

j_call	v_call	d_call	clone_size	cdr3_aa	cdr3_nt
TRBJ1-4	TRBV30	NA	once	CAWSRNRAVEKLFF	TGTGCCTGGAGTCGGAACAGGGCGGTTGAAAAACTGTTTTTT
TRBJ2-1	TRBV27	NA	NA	CASRPDGGAKWFF	TGTGCCAGCAGGCCCGATGGGGGGGCGAAATGGTTCTTC
TRBJ2-7	TRBV9	TRBD1	NA	CASSVGDRGFYEQYF	TGTGCCAGCAGCGTAGGGGACAGGGGTTTCTACGAGCAGTACTTC
TRBJ2-7	TRBV18	NA	NA	CASSPQQGGIYEQYF	TGTGCCAGCTCACCACAACAGGGGGGGATCTACGAGCAGTACTTC
TRBJ2-7	TRBV5-1	TRBD1	NA	CASSLNGQDYEQYF	TGCGCCAGCAGCTTGAATGGACAGGACTACGAGCAGTACTTC
TRBJ2-7	TRBV1	NA	NA	CTSSPPREQYF	TGCACCAGCAGCCCTCCGAGAGAGCAGTACTTC
TRBJ2-7	TRBV29-1	TRBD1	NA	CSVEGRDRVEQYF	TGCAGCGTTGAAGGCCGGGACAGGGTTGAGCAGTACTTC
TRBJ1-5	TRBV10-3	NA	NA	CAISESGTLQPQHF	TGTGCCATCAGTGAGTCCGGGACACTGCAGCCCCAGCATTTT
TRBJ2-7	TRBV2	NA	few	CASSEGAPFYEQYF	TGTGCCAGCAGTGAAGGGGCACCCTTTTACGAGCAGTACTTC
TRBJ1-1	TRBV4-1	NA	NA	CASSQGPVWGRNTEAFF	TGCGCCAGCAGCCAAGGACCTGTCTGGGGGCGGAACACTGAAGCTTTCTTT
TRBJ2-1	TRBV6-1	TRBD2	NA	CASSEVASGSYEQFF	TGTGCCAGCAGTGAAGTTGCTAGCGGGAGCTATGAGCAGTTCTTC
TRBJ2-3	TRBV20-1	NA	few	CSGGYDTQYF	TGCAGCGGGGGTTACGATACGCAGTATTTT
TRBJ2-1	TRBV5-6	TRBD1	NA	CASRYRGANEQFF	TGTGCCAGTCGATACAGGGGAGCCAATGAGCAGTTCTTC
TRBJ1-5	TRBV5-1	TRBD1	NA	CASSWTGGDQPQHF	TGCGCCAGCAGCTGGACAGGGGGCGATCAGCCCCAGCATTTT
TRBJ1-5	TRBV5-6	TRBD1	NA	CASSLQGAQPQHF	TGTGCCAGCAGCTTACAGGGGGCACAGCCCCAGCATTTT
TRBJ2-5	TRBV7-7	TRBD1	NA	CASSRDRGSFQETQYF	TGTGCTAGCAGCCGCGACAGGGGCTCTTTCCAAGAGACCCAGTACTTC
TRBJ2-1	TRBV27	TRBD2	NA	CASSTGLEYNEQFF	TGTGCCAGCAGTACGGGACTAGAGTACAATGAGCAGTTCTTC
TRBJ2-4	TRBV5-1	TRBD1	NA	CASSSRQGLAKNIQYF	TGCGCCAGCAGCTCCCGACAGGGGTTAGCCAAAAACATTCAGTACTTC
TRBJ2-7	TRBV18	NA	NA	CASSPPAGIVYEQYF	TGTGCCAGCTCACCACCGGCAGGCATCGTCTACGAGCAGTACTTC
TRBJ1-5	TRBV27	NA	NA	CASSLFSPRWGDNQPQHF	TGTGCCAGCAGTTTATTTTCCCCGCGTTGGGGGGACAATCAGCCCCAGCATTTT
TRBJ2-5	TRBV5-8	NA	NA	CASSPGQIQETQYF	TGTGCCAGCAGCCCCGGACAGATCCAAGAGACCCAGTACTTC
TRBJ2-7	TRBV6-6	TRBD1	NA	CASVSGQRTSYEQYF	TGTGCCAGCGTATCGGGACAGAGAACCTCCTACGAGCAGTACTTC
TRBJ2-7	TRBV19	TRBD2	NA	CASSIAGGPSEQYF	TGTGCCAGTAGTATAGCGGGAGGGCCTTCCGAGCAGTACTTC
TRBJ1-1	TRBV6-9	NA	NA	CASSRDNLNTEAFF	TGTGCCAGCAGTCGGGACAATCTGAACACTGAAGCTTTCTTT
TRBJ2-2	TRBV11-2	NA	NA	CASSLVAGSGELFF	TGTGCCAGCAGCTTAGTCGCGGGTTCCGGGGAGCTGTTTTTT
TRBJ2-3	TRBV4-2	TRBD2	NA	CASSPQIAGAADTQYF	TGTGCCAGCAGCCCGCAGATAGCGGGAGCAGCAGATACGCAGTATTTT
TRBJ1-5	TRBV28	NA	NA	CASTGARGSNQPQHF	TGTGCCAGCACGGGAGCACGGGGGAGCAATCAGCCCCAGCATTTT
TRBJ2-5	TRBV5-1	NA	NA	CASSLEGAQETQYF	TGCGCCAGCAGCTTGGAGGGAGCCCAAGAGACCCAGTACTTC
TRBJ2-3	TRBV5-4	NA	once	CASSLSRLKQYF	TGTGCCAGCAGCTTGTCGAGACTCAAACAGTATTTT
TRBJ2-5	TRBV6-6	NA	once	CASSYQQDYQETQYF	TGTGCCAGCAGTTACCAACAGGATTACCAAGAGACCCAGTACTTC
TRBJ1-1	TRBV6-1	NA	NA	CASRANRERAFF	TGTGCCAGCAGGGCTAACAGGGAGAGAGCTTTCTTT
TRBJ2-5	TRBV2	NA	NA	CASSVRGGTQYF	TGTGCCAGCAGTGTTCGCGGTGGGACCCAGTACTTC
TRBJ1-2	TRBV18	TRBD1	NA	CASSRDRNYGYTF	TGTGCCAGCTCACGGGACAGAAACTATGGCTACACCTTC
TRBJ2-5	TRBV2	TRBD2	NA	CASSGGPAGGTETQYF	TGTGCCAGCAGTGGGGGCCCGGCGGGGGGCACAGAGACCCAGTACTTC
TRBJ2-2	TRBV7-2	NA	NA	CASSSGPPGELFF	TGTGCCAGCAGCTCAGGGCCTCCCGGGGAGCTGTTTTTT
TRBJ2-3	TRBV15	TRBD2	NA	CATSWLRDYTDTQYF	TGTGCCACCAGCTGGCTCCGGGACTACACAGATACGCAGTATTTT
TRBJ2-1	TRBV10-3	NA	NA	CAISPGVENEQFF	TGTGCCATCAGCCCGGGGGTTGAGAATGAGCAGTTCTTC
TRBJ2-3	TRBV30	TRBD2	NA	CAWSKGLAGGADTQYF	TGTGCCTGGAGTAAGGGACTAGCGGGGGGGGCAGATACGCAGTATTTT
TRBJ1-2	TRBV29-1	NA	few	CSVDSGVPNYGYTF	TGCAGCGTTGACAGCGGGGTGCCTAACTATGGCTACACCTTC
TRBJ2-1	TRBV5-1	NA	NA	CASSLVGQDEQFF	TGCGCCAGCAGCTTGGTGGGACAAGATGAGCAGTTCTTC
TRBJ1-1	TRBV29-1	TRBD1	NA	CSVEDRDRGPSTEAFF	TGCAGCGTTGAAGACCGGGACAGGGGACCGTCTACTGAAGCTTTCTTT
TRBJ2-3	TRBV29-1	NA	NA	CSVEPDSHTDTQYF	TGCAGCGTTGAACCGGACAGCCACACAGATACGCAGTATTTT
TRBJ2-7	TRBV4-2	NA	NA	CASSQEGTAPYEQYF	TGTGCCAGCAGCCAAGAAGGAACAGCCCCCTACGAGCAGTACTTC
TRBJ2-2	TRBV4-1	NA	NA	CASSQGHAAPGELFF	TGCGCCAGCAGCCAAGGCCACGCGGCCCCCGGGGAGCTGTTTTTT
TRBJ2-7	TRBV2	TRBD1	few	CASRPEGAGLFYEQYF	TGTGCCAGCAGGCCCGAGGGGGCAGGGCTCTTCTACGAGCAGTACTTC
TRBJ2-7	TRBV5-1	NA	NA	CASSFTDRPSYEQYF	TGCGCCAGCAGCTTCACCGACAGGCCCTCCTACGAGCAGTACTTC